The sequence of this T cell receptor (beta chain) was determined in a study of T cells of healthy individuals. The CDR3 contains 15 residues. In germline, CDR1 is KGHSH, CDR2 LQKENI. The V and J ends lost 2 bases and 1 base respectively, with 10 bases between them. This clonotype was counted at least ten times. TCRdb itself ran the 5' RACE reads through MiXCR, one entry per CDR3 protein. Among about 60,000 distinct CDR3 sequences listed, around 16% were seen once. This TCR was sampled from a human donor in good health. The chain combines TRBV18 with TRBJ2-3; unclear D gene. The DNA for the CDR3 is TGTGCCAGCTCACCAGCCTCCCACGGCACAGATACGCAGTATTTT. Protein sequence: CASSPASHGTDTQYF.